This entry is about one T cell receptor (beta chain). The CDR3 has 16 amino acids. Germline loops: CDR1 SGHDT, CDR2 YYEEEE. Deletions cut 0 bases from V and 2 bases from J, with 11 bases between. The data are from a study of blood T cell repertoires in COVID-19. In the study overall: The origin of the acute and convalescent COVID-19 samples was the United States, Italy and Spain. In each case, the material was cDNA or gDNA derived from T cells, B-cell-depleted T cells, or PBMCs.

Produced via immunoSEQ multiplex PCR; TCRdb's table is partial and in-frame only. The table records some 200,000 clones, nearly 90% of them present only once. The source is a man between 60 and 75 years old with active or convalescent COVID-19. Sequenced: peripheral blood. The genes are TRBV5-6 and TRBJ1-4; weak D call: TRBD1 (6 bases). The CDR3 sequence is CASSLDGGTTNEKLFF. The CDR3 DNA sequence: TGTGCCAGCAGCTTGGATGGGGGCACTACTAATGAAAAACTGTTTTTT.